Listed here are 13 T cell receptor beta chains from one sample, sequenced in a study of blood T cell repertoires in COVID-19. Some clones are missing from TCRdb's copy, which holds only in-frame ones; the method was immunoSEQ multiplex PCR. The data show 150,000 to 200,000 clones, roughly 80% seen once. Sequencing was done on a sample of PBMCs or T cells enriched from blood (not recorded which). The receptor source for this set is a woman aged 60-75 years who had recovered from COVID-19.

This sequence joins TRBV4-2 and TRBJ2-3; TRBD2 matches at 7 bases. The V and J ends lost 3 bases and 11 bases, in that order; junction bases with no gene match: 20. Germline lookup yields CDR1 LGHNA and CDR2 YNFKEQ. CDR3 length: 17 residues. The CDR3 reads CASSQGSTYPGLPRQYF. CDR3 DNA: TGTGCCAGCAGCCAGGGAAGTACTTACCCGGGACTACCTAGGCAGTATTTT.

The rearrangement joins TRBV10-3 to TRBJ2-7; D not certain. Trimming left V 2 bases short and J 2 bases short, with 7 bases between. The germline V gene has CDR1 ENHRY and CDR2 SYGVKD. This CDR3 has 13 amino acids. CDR3 loop: CAISEEVTYEQYF. Here the CDR3 DNA reads TGTGCCATCAGTGAGGAGGTGACCTACGAGCAGTACTTC.

This chain links TRBV19 with TRBJ2-5, with 8 positions matching TRBD1. V shed 5 bases and J 5 bases; nucleotides not matched to a gene: 13. Germline values: CDR1 LNHDA, CDR2 SQIVND (reference sequence). The CDR3 has 16 amino acids. CDR3: CASSGAWAGGGETQYF. The CDR3 nucleotides read TGTGCCAGTAGTGGGGCCTGGGCAGGGGGCGGCGAGACCCAGTACTTC.

The DNA for the CDR3 is TGTGCCAGCAGCGATCACGGACTTTCGACTAGCGGGGAGTCTTGGCAGTACTTC. It codes for CASSDHGLSTSGESWQYF. The chain couples TRBV9 to TRBJ2-7; 11 bases align to TRBD2. After removal of 3 bases from V and 9 bases from J, the junction contained 20 bases not matched to a gene. Germline-derived CDR1 and CDR2 are SGDLS and YYNGEE. The CDR3 is made up of 18 amino acids. The variable domain in full, with the rest retrieved from reference TRBV9 and TRBJ2-7, is DSGVTQTPKHLITATGQRVTLRCSPRSGDLSVYWYQQSLDQGLQFLIQYYNGEERAKGNILERFSAQQFPDLHSELNLSSLELGDSALYFCASSDHGLSTSGESWQYFGPGTRLTVT.

The chain uses TRBV18 and TRBJ2-5, with TRBD2 identical over 10 bases. CDR3 length: 16 amino acids. Germline assignment: CDR1 KGHSH and CDR2 LQKENI. Trimming removed 4 bases from V and 2 bases from J; junction bases left unmatched: 7. The CDR3 loop reads CASSLQRGGFQETQYF. The CDR3 nucleotides are TGTGCCAGCTCACTCCAGCGGGGGGGTTTTCAAGAGACCCAGTACTTC.

The J gene is TRBJ1-5, the V gene TRBV19; perhaps TRBD1 as D (6 bases). V gave up 11 bases and J gave up 0 bases, with 14 bases separating them. CDR3 length equals 14 residues. Germline V lookup: CDR1 LNHDA, CDR2 SQIVND (reference sequence). The CDR3 region has the DNA TGTGCCGTACAGGGAGACTATAGCAATCAGCCCCAGCATTTT. The encoded protein is CAVQGDYSNQPQHF.

The chain links TRBV5-1 to TRBJ1-4; unclear D gene. The CDR3 extends over 15 amino acids. The V and J ends lost 0 bases and 1 base respectively, with 7 bases between them. Germline lookup yields CDR1 SGHRS and CDR2 YFSETQ. The CDR3 DNA follows: TGCGCCAGCAGCTTGGACGGGGAAACTAATGAAAAACTGTTTTTT. It encodes CASSLDGETNEKLFF. Based on the CDR3 plus reference TRBV5-1 and TRBJ1-4, the full variable domain is KAGVTQTPRYLIKTRGQQVTLSCSPISGHRSVSWYQQTPGQGLQFLFEYFSETQRNKGNFPGRFSGRQFSNSRSEMNVSTLELGDSALYLCASSLDGETNEKLFFGSGTQLSVL.

This clone was picked up one time. The rearrangement uses TRBV20-1 and TRBJ1-5; D remains ambiguous. This CDR3 is built from 15 residues. Trimming took off 3 bases at V and 1 base at J, with 13 bases between the two ends. Germline CDR1 reads DFQATT; CDR2 reads SNEGSKA (reference sequence). The CDR3 spells CSASSGYMSNQPQHF. Written as DNA, the CDR3 is TGCAGTGCTAGTTCCGGGTACATGAGCAATCAGCCCCAGCATTTT.

V usage is TRBV6-1 and J usage is TRBJ2-5; D perhaps matches TRBD1 (5 bases). The germline gives CDR1 MNHNS, CDR2 SASEGT. With 2 bases removed from V and 2 bases from J, the gap between germline ends came to 15 bases. The CDR3 consists of 16 residues. The DNA of the CDR3 is TGTGCCAGCAGTGAATTTCAGGGTTTCGGTCAAGAGACCCAGTACTTC. Translation: CASSEFQGFGQETQYF.

This clone appeared a single time. The chain joins TRBV18 to TRBJ1-6; 7 positions agree with TRBD1. Per the germline V gene, CDR1 is KGHSH and CDR2 is LQKENI. CDR3 length: 15 amino acids. After removal of 1 base from V and 7 bases from J, the junction contained 4 bases not matched to a gene. DNA for the CDR3: TGTGCCAGCTCACCACAGGTACAGGGGAATTCACCCCTCCACTTT. Protein: CASSPQVQGNSPLHF.

The genes are TRBV6-2 or TRBV6-3 and TRBJ2-3, with 9 positions matching TRBD1. Trimming took 4 bases from V and 6 from J; bases not matched to a gene: 5. The germline gives CDR1 MNHEY, CDR2 SVGEGT. This CDR3 spans 14 amino acids. The CDR3 region is CASSLQGAMDTQYF. DNA for the CDR3: TGTGCCAGCAGTTTACAGGGGGCGATGGATACGCAGTATTTT.

The chain uses TRBV6-6 and TRBJ2-2; D is unresolved. This CDR3 is built from 14 residues. Germline assignment: CDR1 MNHNY and CDR2 SVGAGI (reference sequence). Trimming stripped 2 bases from V and 7 bases from J, with 11 bases between. Written as DNA, the CDR3 is TGTGCCAGCAGTTACCGGAGCGCCGGCGGGGAGCTGTTTTTT. Translating gives CASSYRSAGGELFF.

J is TRBJ2-3 and V is TRBV5-1; D gene uncertain. In germline, CDR1 is SGHRS, CDR2 YFSETQ. The CDR3 is 12 amino acids. Between the trimmed V and J ends, which lost 0 bases and 6 bases, there was a span of 5 bases. CDR3 loop: CASSLGSDTQYF. The CDR3 coding sequence is TGCGCCAGCAGCTTGGGTAGTGATACGCAGTATTTT. Variable domain in full (rest from reference TRBV5-1 and TRBJ2-3): KAGVTQTPRYLIKTRGQQVTLSCSPISGHRSVSWYQQTPGQGLQFLFEYFSETQRNKGNFPGRFSGRQFSNSRSEMNVSTLELGDSALYLCASSLGSDTQYFGPGTRLTVL.